This T cell receptor (beta chain) was documented in a study of CD8 T cells in Susac syndrome. Overall study results and limits: The number of individuals included in the study's TCR sequencing and HLA analysis was acknowledged as relatively small.

On this clonotype: What it binds is not known.

The authors reverse transcribed roughly 0.5 to 1 ug RNA with random hexamers. Amplification of TCR beta CDR3 across 54 Vbeta and 13 Jbeta was performed with immunoSEQ multiplex PCR. TCRdb itself ran the immunoSEQ multiplex PCR reads through MiXCR, one entry per CDR3 protein. The table lists tens of thousands of distinct CDR3 sequences, roughly 95% of them singletons, with under 0.5% in the top ten. Germline CDR1 reads MNHEY; CDR2 reads SMNVEV (reference sequence). V was shortened by 2 bases and J by 5 bases, with 10 bases between the two germline ends. The CDR3 spans 13 residues. The clonotype was recovered from a human donor with multiple sclerosis. The chain recombines TRBV27 with TRBJ2-7; D might be TRBD1 (5 bases). The sequencing sample was made of CD8+ T cells from PBMCs. CDR3 protein: CASSLGRANEQYF. The CDR3 nucleotides read TGTGCCAGCAGTTTAGGCAGGGCGAACGAGCAGTACTTC.